One and the same sample provided the 15 T cell receptor beta chains below, sequenced in a study of shared clonotypes between healthy human individuals. Repertoires were generated with immunoSEQ multiplex PCR, while TCRdb's copy carries only in-frame clones and drops some. The sample holds 330,000 or so clones, less than 85% seen once. The sample comprised memory CD4+ T cells sorted from blood. Regarding subset: CD45RA-negative fraction. The receptors come from a man between 25 and 39 years old in good health.

This clone was observed a handful of times. The V gene is TRBV2, the J gene TRBJ1-4; D call uncertain. V lost 8 bases, J lost 3 bases, and 10 bases lay in between. This CDR3 comprises 13 residues. The germline V gene encodes CDR1 SNHLY and CDR2 FYNNEI. Here the CDR3 DNA reads TGTGCCAGCCGGAGAAGCCCTAATGAAAAACTGTTTTTT. Translation: CASRRSPNEKLFF.

The J gene is TRBJ2-7, the V gene TRBV28; 11 bases map to TRBD1. The J segment lost 5 bases and the V segment lost 5 bases, leaving 8 bases of the junction unmatched. CDR3 length: 15 amino acids. Germline loops: CDR1 MDHEN, CDR2 SYDVKM. The CDR3 loop is CASSVGQGVRHEQYF. The CDR3 nucleotides are TGTGCCAGCAGTGTGGGACAGGGGGTAAGGCACGAGCAGTACTTC.

The table lists this clone with a count of one. The chain uses TRBV10-3 and TRBJ2-1; possibly TRBD2 for D (6 bases). V was clipped by 4 bases and J by 8 bases, with 12 bases between them. Germline V gene sequence: CDR1 ENHRY, CDR2 SYGVKD. The CDR3 is 13 residues long. The CDR3 protein is CAISGRGLDEQFF. CDR3 DNA: TGTGCCATCAGTGGTAGGGGACTGGATGAGCAGTTCTTC.

V is TRBV7-9 and J is TRBJ1-3; D unresolved. CDR1 and CDR2 (germline): SEHNR, FQNEAQ (reference sequence). V lost 5 bases, J lost 5 bases, and 10 bases lay in between. This CDR3 is built from 13 residues. DNA of the CDR3: TGTGCCAGCAGCCCCAGGCGGCGAAACACCATATATTTT. This codes for CASSPRRRNTIYF.

The chain uses TRBV5-4 and TRBJ1-1, with 7 positions matching TRBD1. Germline-derived CDR1 and CDR2 are SGHNT and YYREEE (reference sequence). The trim removed 3 bases at V and 5 bases at J, leaving 7 bases unmatched. CDR3 size: 14 residues. CDR3 DNA: TGTGCCAGCAGCTCCAAAACAGGGGAGACTGAAGCTTTCTTT. It encodes CASSSKTGETEAFF.

The chain has TRBV28 and TRBJ2-7; the D gene is possibly TRBD2 (6 bases). Germline values: CDR1 MDHEN, CDR2 SYDVKM. This CDR3 region has 15 residues. Trimming removed 6 bases at V and 2 bases at J, with 17 bases between. CDR3 sequence reads: CASSMGLERAYEQYF. The CDR3 DNA reads TGTGCCAGCAGCATGGGACTGGAACGGGCCTACGAGCAGTACTTC.

This chain connects TRBV4-2 to TRBJ1-2, with D uncertain. With 4 bases removed from V and 7 bases from J, the gap between germline ends came to 22 bases. From germline, CDR1 is LGHNA and CDR2 YNFKEQ. This CDR3 contains 16 residues. The CDR3 protein is CASSPGEAGGRFGYTF. As DNA, the CDR3 is TGTGCCAGCAGCCCGGGCGAGGCAGGAGGGCGTTTTGGCTACACCTTC.

The chain uses TRBV7-2 and TRBJ2-3, with D unresolved. The CDR3 loop spans 14 amino acids. Trimming left V 3 bases short and J 3 bases short, with 10 bases between. The V gene's germline CDR1 is SGHTA and CDR2 FQGNSA. CDR3 nucleotide sequence: TGTGCCAGCAGCTTCTCCAGTGGAACAGATACGCAGTATTTT. It yields the protein CASSFSSGTDTQYF.

The chain employs TRBV9 and TRBJ2-1; D uncertain. Between the trimmed V and J ends, which lost 4 bases and 5 bases, there was a span of 10 bases. The CDR3 length is 13 residues. Germline V gene data show CDR1 as SGDLS and CDR2 as YYNGEE. The CDR3 nucleotides read TGTGCCAGCAGCCCAGGTCCCCACAATGAGCAGTTCTTC. It yields the protein CASSPGPHNEQFF.

Only a few counts were recorded for this clone. This chain joins TRBV7-2 and TRBJ2-7; D remains unclear. V lost 1 base, J lost 3 bases, and 10 bases lay in between. Germline V gene lookup returns CDR1 SGHTA and CDR2 FQGNSA. The CDR3 extends over 14 amino acids. For the CDR3, the DNA is TGTGCCAGCAGCTTAGACCTTCTCTACTACGAGCAGTACTTC. Translated: CASSLDLLYYEQYF.

This clone occurred a few times. CDR3 coding DNA: TGTGCCAGCAGCCGGGACTTGGGCTACACCTTC. Translating it yields CASSRDLGYTF. The V gene is TRBV28, the J gene TRBJ1-2, with a tentative D call TRBD1 (5 bases). V dropped 6 bases and J dropped 8 bases, with 10 bases sitting between them. The V gene's germline CDR1 is MDHEN and CDR2 SYDVKM. The CDR3 length is 11 residues.

The V call is TRBV28, the J call TRBJ1-5; D is ambiguous. The ends were cut back, 2 bases at V and 0 bases at J, with 8 bases in the middle. From germline, CDR1 is MDHEN and CDR2 SYDVKM. The CDR3 is made up of 15 amino acids. The CDR3: CASSLAQYSNQPQHF. In DNA, the CDR3 is TGTGCCAGCAGTTTAGCACAGTATAGCAATCAGCCCCAGCATTTT. The full variable domain, with the rest looked up from reference TRBV28 and TRBJ1-5, is DVKVTQSSRYLVKRTGEKVFLECVQDMDHENMFWYRQDPGLGLRLIYFSYDVKMKEKGDIPEGYSVSREKKERFSLILESASTNQTSMYLCASSLAQYSNQPQHFGDGTRLSIL.

This chain uses TRBV7-2 with TRBJ1-2, with unresolved D. The CDR3 sequence is 14 residues long. Per germline, CDR1 SGHTA and CDR2 FQGNSA. Trimming pared 1 base from V and 1 base from J, leaving 7 bases between. The CDR3 nucleotides are TGTGCCAGCAGCTTAGAAGGCAGTAACTATGGCTACACCTTC. This translates into CASSLEGSNYGYTF.

This clone occurred many times. The CDR3 protein is CASSLASTTNNEQFF. The CDR3 nucleotides read TGCGCCAGCAGCTTGGCTTCTACAACTAACAATGAGCAGTTCTTC. The chain recombines TRBV5-1 with TRBJ2-1, with D unresolved. The germline V gene encodes CDR1 SGHRS and CDR2 YFSETQ. The V end was cut by 0 bases, the J end by 5 bases, with 12 bases between. The CDR3 spans 15 residues.

V and J are TRBV11-2 and TRBJ1-6; a possible D gene is TRBD1 (6 bases). Trimming removed 1 base at V and 11 bases at J, with 15 bases between. This CDR3 comprises 15 residues. Germline CDR1 is SGHAT and CDR2 is FQNNGV. The CDR3 is CASSLGVVQGPPLHF. The CDR3 coding sequence is TGTGCCAGCAGCTTAGGTGTAGTGCAGGGGCCACCCCTCCACTTT.